This T cell receptor (beta chain) comes out of a study of blood T cell repertoires in COVID-19. TCRdb keeps only in-frame clones here, not all; method: immunoSEQ multiplex PCR. The table includes fewer than 600,000 clones, roughly nine tenths detected once. The CDR3 runs 12 residues. Between the trimmed V and J ends, which lost 7 bases and 3 bases, there was a span of 7 bases. The germline V gene has CDR1 WSHSY and CDR2 SAAADI. This rearrangement joins TRBV10-2 to TRBJ2-1, with D uncertain. The sample comprised peripheral blood. The receptor was isolated from a man in his late teens or twenties with COVID-19, enrolled during active disease. CDR3: CASTQDYNEQFF. The CDR3 DNA reads TGCGCCAGCACCCAGGACTACAATGAGCAGTTCTTC.